This T cell receptor (beta chain) originates from a study of blood T cell repertoires in COVID-19. As for the study in general: From the United States, Italy and Spain came samples of acute and convalescent COVID-19. Nucleic acid was either cDNA or gDNA, and it came from T cells, B-cell-depleted T cells, or PBMCs.

Assay used: immunoSEQ multiplex PCR; TCRdb lists only in-frame clones, some missing. This table has roughly 140,000 clones, around 84% appearing once. V was clipped by 1 base and J by 6 bases, with 9 bases between them. The germline CDR1 and CDR2 sequences are SGHTA and FQGTGA. This CDR3 has 13 amino acids. The TCR originated in a man aged 55 to 70 with active or convalescent COVID-19. The chain links TRBV7-3 to TRBJ1-1, with a weak D call TRBD1 (5 bases). Sequenced: peripheral blood. The CDR3 protein is CASSLRWGAEAFF. CDR3 DNA: TGTGCCAGCAGCTTAAGGTGGGGGGCTGAAGCTTTCTTT.